This note documents a single T cell receptor (beta chain) sequence. The entry originates in a study of identical twins. Using its own MiXCR run on the 5' RACE reads, TCRdb lists one record per CDR3 protein. The sample records 450,000 to 600,000 distinct CDR3 sequences, around 20% being singletons. CDR3 size: 13 residues. V was cut by 9 bases and J by 0 bases, with 12 bases left in between. Germline CDR1 and CDR2: MNHNS and SASEGT. The data were also submitted as part of a second study, on yellow fever vaccine responses in identical twins.

The chain joins TRBV6-1 to TRBJ2-7; D perhaps matches TRBD1 (5 bases). Input material: CD4+ T cells sorted from blood. This receptor was taken from a woman younger than 30 in good health. CDR3 in amino acids: CARRGQSSYEQYF. The CDR3 coding sequence is TGTGCCAGAAGGGGTCAGTCCTCCTACGAGCAGTACTTC.